This TCR beta chain was documented in a study of blood T cell repertoires in COVID-19. About the research overall: The United States, Italy and Spain were the sources of the acute and convalescent COVID-19 samples. Sources were T cells, B-cell-depleted T cells, or PBMCs; the material itself was cDNA or gDNA.

CDR1 and CDR2 (germline): SGHNT, YENEEA. The CDR3 length is 15 residues. V was cut by 1 base and J by 10 bases, with 14 bases left in between. In the original processing: The assay estimated nucleated cells by amplifying reference gene primers. Using immunoSEQ multiplex PCR, the repertoire was profiled, and TCRdb retains in-frame clones only, with some absent. V and J calls and clone size are given by that table; D and trimming were obtained from the DNA. Of around 25,000 clones listed, around 86% were seen once; the top ten hold just over 5%. The sequence derives from a man between 45 and 60 years old with active COVID-19. The specimen was peripheral blood. This chain uses TRBV11-3 with TRBJ1-6; D remains ambiguous. In nucleotides, the CDR3 is TGTGCCAGCAGCTTAGGAGGTATCTCGGGGTCACCCCTCCACTTT. It encodes CASSLGGISGSPLHF.